Below are 21 T cell receptor beta chains sequenced from a single sample in a study of T-cell reconstitution after alpha-beta-depleted transplantation in children. Preparation of the TCRbeta library used unique molecular identifiers. One entry per CDR3 protein results from TCRdb running MiXCR on the PCR reads. The sample shows more than 200,000 distinct CDR3 sequences, about 25% of them seen only once. The material was PBMCs, obtained before TCRalphabeta/CD19-depleted stem cell transplant. These receptors came from a girl aged 2 to 9 with Fanconi anemia, due to receive a stem cell transplant.

This clonotype turned up a few times. V gene TRBV29-1 combines with J gene TRBJ2-5, with a tentative D call TRBD1 (5 bases). V lost 4 bases, J lost 2 bases, and 11 bases lay in between. The CDR3 sequence is 13 residues long. The germline gives CDR1 SQVTM, CDR2 ANQGSEA. The CDR3 loop reads CSVGQGRQETQYF. The CDR3 nucleotides read TGCAGCGTTGGTCAGGGAAGGCAAGAGACCCAGTACTTC.

This chain uses TRBV13 with TRBJ2-1; D is possibly TRBD1 (5 bases). Germline CDR1 is PRHDT and CDR2 is FYEKMQ (reference sequence). The CDR3 is 13 residues long. The germline V and J ends were trimmed by 1 base and 8 bases, with 9 bases remaining between them. This CDR3 is CASSLARVHEQFF. CDR3 sequence (DNA): TGTGCCAGCAGCTTAGCCAGGGTGCATGAGCAGTTCTTC.

This clonotype was recorded many times. This chain uses TRBV29-1 with TRBJ2-7, with D tentatively TRBD1 (5 bases). Germline V gene data show CDR1 as SQVTM and CDR2 as ANQGSEA. The CDR3 consists of 12 residues. V lost 6 bases, J lost 2 bases, and 11 bases lay in between. CDR3 sequence: CSVSQGAYEQYF. The CDR3 nucleotides read TGCAGCGTGTCCCAAGGGGCCTACGAGCAGTACTTC.

This clonotype was observed a handful of times. The chain links TRBV28 to TRBJ2-1; no firm D call. CDR1 is MDHEN, CDR2 SYDVKM, per germline. This CDR3 contains 12 residues. Between the trimmed V and J ends, which lost 5 bases and 4 bases, there was a span of 6 bases. CDR3 DNA: TGTGCCAGCAGTCCTATTTACAATGAGCAGTTCTTC. Translation gives CASSPIYNEQFF.

This clonotype was counted ten times or more. This chain links TRBV29-1 with TRBJ1-1; D not certain. The V gene's germline CDR1 is SQVTM and CDR2 ANQGSEA. With 1 base removed from V and 7 bases from J, the gap between germline ends came to 13 bases. This CDR3 contains 13 residues. This chain's CDR3 is CSVEGSRQVEAFF. CDR3 bases: TGCAGCGTTGAAGGATCCCGCCAGGTTGAAGCTTTCTTT. The full variable domain, its missing parts supplied by reference TRBV29-1 and TRBJ1-1, is SAVISQKPSRDICQRGTSLTIQCQVDSQVTMMFWYRQQPGQSLTLIATANQGSEATYESGFVIDKFPISRPNLTFSTLTVSNMSPEDSSIYLCSVEGSRQVEAFFGQGTRLTVV.

A few counts support this clonotype. The rearrangement links TRBV4-1 to TRBJ1-1, with D possibly TRBD1 on 6 matching bases. The CDR3 runs 13 residues. The germline CDR1 and CDR2 sequences are MGHRA and YSYEKL. Trimming shortened V by 4 bases and J by 4 bases, and 10 bases separated the two germline ends. The CDR3: CASSLQGFTEAFF. The CDR3 DNA is TGCGCCAGCAGCCTACAGGGTTTCACTGAAGCTTTCTTT.

The rearrangement uses TRBV29-1 and TRBJ2-1, with 7 nucleotides matching TRBD2. The CDR3 is 12 residues long. Losses at the gene ends were 4 bases for V and 11 bases for J; bases not matched to a gene: 8. Germline loops: CDR1 SQVTM, CDR2 ANQGSEA. The chain's CDR3 is CSVVGRAGKQFF. CDR3 sequence (DNA): TGCAGCGTTGTGGGTCGAGCGGGGAAGCAGTTCTTC.

This clonotype has at least ten counts. V usage is TRBV28 and J usage is TRBJ2-7, with D perhaps TRBD2 (6 bases). The CDR3 contains 14 residues. With 5 bases removed from V and 6 bases from J, the gap between germline ends came to 17 bases. The germline V gene encodes CDR1 MDHEN and CDR2 SYDVKM. CDR3 residues: CASSPTSSISEQYF. The CDR3 coding sequence is TGTGCCAGCAGTCCCACTAGCTCGATTAGCGAGCAGTACTTC.

The V and J genes are TRBV6-2 or TRBV6-3 and TRBJ2-1; D perhaps matches TRBD2 (5 bases). Germline V gene lookup returns CDR1 MNHEY and CDR2 SVGEGT. There are 13 residues in the CDR3. V was clipped by 1 base and J by 7 bases, with 8 bases between them. The CDR3 DNA reads as TGTGCCAGCAGTTACTTCCTAGCTAATGAGCAGTTCTTC. Translating gives CASSYFLANEQFF.

The chain has TRBV29-1 and TRBJ2-3, with TRBD1 matching over 7 bases. CDR3 length: 16 amino acids. V shed 5 bases, J shed 0 bases, and the junction held 11 bases outside the gene matches. Germline CDR1 is SQVTM and CDR2 is ANQGSEA. The CDR3 here is CSVPSTPDRSTDTQYF. The DNA for the CDR3 is TGCAGCGTTCCCTCAACGCCGGACAGGAGCACAGATACGCAGTATTTT.

This clonotype was recorded a few times. The V call is TRBV20-1, the J call TRBJ2-1, with a weak D call TRBD1 (5 bases). This CDR3 region has 12 residues. Germline CDR1 reads DFQATT; CDR2 reads SNEGSKA (reference sequence). The V and J ends lost 5 bases and 6 bases respectively, with 11 bases between them. The DNA for the CDR3 is TGCAGTGCTCAAGGGGTGGGCAATGAGCAGTTCTTC. It yields the protein CSAQGVGNEQFF.

The CDR3 is CASRASYEQYF. The DNA of the CDR3 is TGCGCCAGCAGGGCTTCCTACGAGCAGTACTTC. The J gene is TRBJ2-7, the V gene TRBV5-1; D remains ambiguous. Germline V CDR1 and CDR2: SGHRS, YFSETQ. The CDR3 is 11 amino acids. Trimming removed 5 bases at V and 1 base at J, with 4 bases between. The variable domain in full, completed from reference TRBV5-1 and TRBJ2-7, reads KAGVTQTPRYLIKTRGQQVTLSCSPISGHRSVSWYQQTPGQGLQFLFEYFSETQRNKGNFPGRFSGRQFSNSRSEMNVSTLELGDSALYLCASRASYEQYFGPGTRLTVT.

At least ten counts were recorded for this clonotype. V and J are TRBV19 and TRBJ1-5; D is possibly TRBD1 (5 bases). With 5 bases removed from V and 7 bases from J, the gap between germline ends came to 15 bases. The V gene's germline CDR1 is LNHDA and CDR2 SQIVND (reference sequence). The CDR3 is 14 residues long. CDR3 nucleotides: TGTGCCAGTAGTCTCCGGGGCTTGATCCAGCCCCAGCATTTT. Translating gives CASSLRGLIQPQHF.

This clonotype has ten or more counts. V is TRBV3-1 and J is TRBJ2-1, with D tentatively TRBD1 or TRBD2 (6 bases each). Germline lookup yields CDR1 LGHDT and CDR2 YNNKEL (reference sequence). V dropped 0 bases and J dropped 2 bases, with 11 bases sitting between them. CDR3 length equals 16 residues. The chain's CDR3 is CASSQDSGGTYNEQFF. CDR3 sequence (DNA): TGTGCCAGCAGCCAAGATTCCGGGGGCACCTACAATGAGCAGTTCTTC.

The V and J genes are TRBV5-1 and TRBJ2-1, with 10 bases that match TRBD2. The junction had 7 bases not matched to a gene; V was cut back by 3 bases and J by 4 bases. CDR3 length: 16 residues. In germline, CDR1 is SGHRS, CDR2 YFSETQ. CDR3 bases: TGCGCCAGCAGCTCCCTAGCGGGAGCGGAATACAATGAGCAGTTCTTC. It specifies CASSSLAGAEYNEQFF. Using reference TRBV5-1 and TRBJ2-1 for the parts outside the CDR3, the full variable domain is KAGVTQTPRYLIKTRGQQVTLSCSPISGHRSVSWYQQTPGQGLQFLFEYFSETQRNKGNFPGRFSGRQFSNSRSEMNVSTLELGDSALYLCASSSLAGAEYNEQFFGPGTRLTVL.

The V and J genes are TRBV20-1 and TRBJ2-3, with D uncertain. Germline V gene lookup returns CDR1 DFQATT and CDR2 SNEGSKA (reference sequence). CDR3 length: 14 amino acids. The V gene lost 0 bases and the J gene lost 1 base, with 8 bases spanning the gap. The CDR3 sequence: CSARDRVGTDTQYF. In DNA, the CDR3 is TGCAGTGCTAGAGATCGGGTCGGCACAGATACGCAGTATTTT.

The chain uses TRBV7-3 and TRBJ2-2, with D possibly matching TRBD2 (6 bases). Trimming took off 7 bases at V and 1 base at J, with 10 bases between the two ends. In germline, CDR1 is SGHTA, CDR2 FQGTGA. The length of the CDR3 is 14 residues. In DNA, the CDR3 is TGTGCCAGCACGGGCGGGAAGAACACCGGGGAGCTGTTTTTT. Its protein is CASTGGKNTGELFF.

This clonotype appeared many times. The chain employs TRBV9 and TRBJ1-2, with D perhaps TRBD1 (6 bases). V was pared by 2 bases and J by 6 bases, with 11 bases between. The CDR3 runs to 13 residues. The germline CDR1 and CDR2 sequences are SGDLS and YYNGEE. CDR3 protein: CASSVLNRDGYTF. DNA for the CDR3: TGTGCCAGCAGCGTGCTAAACAGGGATGGCTACACCTTC.

The chain links TRBV25-1 to TRBJ2-5; a weak D match, TRBD1 (5 bases). Germline V lookup: CDR1 MGHDK, CDR2 SYGVNS. V lost 6 bases and J 5 bases, leaving 7 bases between the germline ends. This CDR3 has 11 residues. CDR3 region: CASRGLETQYF. The CDR3, as DNA: TGTGCCAGCAGGGGGCTTGAGACCCAGTACTTC.

V is TRBV5-1 and J is TRBJ2-1; D ambiguous. Germline V gene sequence: CDR1 SGHRS, CDR2 YFSETQ. The CDR3 has 13 residues. V was cut by 3 bases and J by 3 bases, with 7 bases left in between. In DNA, the CDR3 is TGCGCCAGCAGCTCTGACATCTACAATGAGCAGTTCTTC. Protein product: CASSSDIYNEQFF.

This chain uses TRBV29-1 with TRBJ2-7, with TRBD1 matching over 9 bases. This CDR3 is built from 14 residues. V gave up 1 base and J gave up 0 bases; unmatched junction bases: 1. CDR1 and CDR2 (germline): SQVTM, ANQGSEA. The CDR3 reads CSVEGTGDSYEQYF. Written as DNA, the CDR3 is TGCAGCGTTGAAGGGACAGGGGACTCCTACGAGCAGTACTTC.